The source of this TCR beta chain is a study of T cell responses to AZD1222 COVID-19 vaccine. The repertoire was sequenced with immunoSEQ multiplex PCR; TCRdb's copy has only in-frame clones and lacks some. The sample lists more than 150,000 clones; over 70% were seen once. Study outcomes and limitations: At baseline, seropositivity was found in only a handful of AZD1222 recipients. Females made up more of the donors, who were largely white British, and clonal diversity may have come out too low. Reports indicate that nearly half of spike-specific TCRs are directed at unmutated variant regions.

For this clone: Antigen unknown.

Losses at the gene ends were 0 bases for V and 1 base for J; bases not matched to a gene: 2. Germline CDR1 is MNHEY and CDR2 is SVGAGI. The CDR3 extends over 16 amino acids. The sample here was peripheral blood, taken on day 0 of MenACWY control vaccination. The V gene is TRBV6-5, the J gene TRBJ1-1, with 10 bases lining up with TRBD1. The origin of this receptor is an adult in good health. The CDR3 DNA reads as TGTGCCAGCAGTTACTCGGGGACAGGGGCGAACACTGAAGCTTTCTTT. Protein product: CASSYSGTGANTEAFF.